Below are 21 T cell receptor beta chains sequenced from a single sample in a study of beta chain features in type 1 diabetes. These receptors lack a known antigen. The isolated RNA, all of it, was reverse transcribed, so expressed TCRB transcripts were what got sequenced. Data came from immunoSEQ multiplex PCR; TCRdb stores just in-frame clones and leaves some out. The profile shows approximately 170,000 clones, over 6% of them singletons. Whole-study results and caveats: Significant though moderate, a shortening of TCRB CDR3s appeared in all four CD4+ subsets of Type 1 diabetes patients.

The sample was central memory CD4+ T cells from blood. The receptors originated from a man aged 18 to 35 with type 1 diabetes.

This clone was found a few times. The chain couples TRBV18 to TRBJ1-1; D might be TRBD1 (5 bases). Germline V gene sequence: CDR1 KGHSH, CDR2 LQKENI. The CDR3 has 14 amino acids. Trimming took off 1 base at V and 6 bases at J, with 12 bases between the two ends. The CDR3 sequence: CASSPQGFRPEAFF. Written as DNA, the CDR3 is TGTGCCAGCTCACCACAGGGGTTTAGGCCTGAAGCTTTCTTT.

The genes are TRBV27 and TRBJ2-7; maybe TRBD1 (6 bases). Germline CDR1 and CDR2: MNHEY and SMNVEV (reference sequence). The germline V and J ends were trimmed by 5 bases and 3 bases, with 17 bases remaining between them. The CDR3 covers 15 residues. DNA of the CDR3: TGTGCCAGCAGTACGTCCAAAACAGGGTTCTACGAGCAGTACTTC. Its translation is CASSTSKTGFYEQYF.

This clone has just a few counts. The rearrangement joins TRBV28 to TRBJ2-7; D possibly corresponds to TRBD1 (5 bases). Looked up from germline, CDR1 is MDHEN and CDR2 is SYDVKM. The germline V and J ends were trimmed by 5 bases and 4 bases, with 9 bases remaining between them. The CDR3 consists of 12 residues. CDR3 sequence: CASSQTGYEQYF. CDR3 sequence (DNA): TGTGCCAGCAGTCAAACAGGTTACGAGCAGTACTTC.

A few counts support this clone. This rearrangement joins TRBV9 to TRBJ2-3, with D possibly TRBD2 on 6 matching bases. V was shortened by 7 bases and J by 2 bases, with 14 bases between the two germline ends. Germline CDR1 is SGDLS and CDR2 is YYNGEE. This CDR3 has 14 residues. DNA of the CDR3: TGTGCCAGCCGGCGGGGCGACCACACAGATACGCAGTATTTT. Its protein product is CASRRGDHTDTQYF.

This chain connects TRBV9 to TRBJ2-5, with 9 bases matching TRBD2. V lost 4 bases to trimming and J lost 3 bases; unmatched junction nucleotides: 4. The CDR3 spans 14 residues. CDR1 SGDLS and CDR2 YYNGEE come from the germline V gene. CDR3 bases: TGTGCCAGCAGCTCCAGCGGGGGGAAAGAGACCCAGTACTTC. Translated: CASSSSGGKETQYF.

This clone has a handful of counts. The V call is TRBV2, the J call TRBJ1-5, with TRBD1 as a possible D gene (6 bases). Per germline, CDR1 SNHLY and CDR2 FYNNEI. V lost 5 bases, J lost 6 bases, and 14 bases lay in between. This CDR3 has 14 residues. CDR3 bases: TGTGCCAGCAGTCAACAGGGCAGAGGTCAGCCCCAGCATTTT. It encodes CASSQQGRGQPQHF. Full variable domain (missing parts from reference TRBV2 and TRBJ1-5): EPEVTQTPSHQVTQMGQEVILRCVPISNHLYFYWYRQILGQKVEFLVSFYNNEISEKSEIFDDQFSVERPDGSNFTLKIRSTKLEDSAMYFCASSQQGRGQPQHFGDGTRLSIL.

This clone turned up a few times. The V gene is TRBV6-1, the J gene TRBJ2-7; tentatively, D is TRBD1 (5 bases). The V and J ends lost 4 bases and 2 bases respectively, with 9 bases between them. This CDR3 is built from 13 residues. Germline CDR1 is MNHNS and CDR2 is SASEGT. The DNA for the CDR3 is TGTGCCAGCAGTGTCCAGGGAACCTACGAGCAGTACTTC. Translating it yields CASSVQGTYEQYF.

The V gene is TRBV5-1, the J gene TRBJ1-4, with 8 bases that match TRBD1. The CDR3 has 15 amino acids. The germline gives CDR1 SGHRS, CDR2 YFSETQ. J gave up 4 bases and V 1 base, and 3 bases lay outside the gene matches. This CDR3 is CASSLQGADNEKLFF. Written as DNA, the CDR3 is TGCGCCAGCAGCTTGCAGGGGGCTGATAATGAAAAACTGTTTTTT.

The genes are TRBV23-1 and TRBJ2-7; perhaps TRBD1 as D (5 bases). TRBV23-1 is an open reading frame, and its role is uncertain. V lost 2 bases to trimming and J lost 4 bases, with 6 bases between them. The CDR3 spans 12 residues. The chain's CDR3 is CASSQAGYEQYF. The DNA for the CDR3 is TGCGCCAGCAGTCAAGCAGGGTACGAGCAGTACTTC.

This clone was counted a few times. V gene TRBV7-9 combines with J gene TRBJ2-1; a possible D gene is TRBD2 (5 bases). Germline V CDR1 and CDR2: SEHNR, FQNEAQ (reference sequence). The CDR3 spans 16 residues. The V end lost 1 base, the J end lost 7 bases, and 17 bases lay between the germline ends. This CDR3 is CASSLDWLALGNEQFF. The CDR3 nucleotides are TGTGCCAGCAGCTTAGATTGGCTAGCCCTCGGGAATGAGCAGTTCTTC.

The chain carries TRBV18 and TRBJ1-1; D perhaps matches TRBD1 (5 bases). CDR3 length: 16 residues. V lost 8 bases and J lost 1, with 20 bases in between. CDR1 and CDR2 from the germline V gene are KGHSH and LQKENI. As DNA, the CDR3 is TGTGCCAGCGCACTCTGGGGCGGTAATAAGAACACTGAAGCTTTCTTT. Translation: CASALWGGNKNTEAFF.

This chain uses TRBV19 with TRBJ1-1; D might be TRBD1 (5 bases). This CDR3 is 12 amino acids long. Per the germline V gene, CDR1 is LNHDA and CDR2 is SQIVND (reference sequence). Trimming stripped 6 bases from V and 11 bases from J, with 16 bases between. This chain's CDR3 is CASRVFEGTAFF. Here the CDR3 DNA reads TGTGCCAGTAGAGTTTTCGAGGGGACTGCTTTCTTT. The full variable domain, with the rest looked up from reference TRBV19 and TRBJ1-1, is DGGITQSPKYLFRKEGQNVTLSCEQNLNHDAMYWYRQDPGQGLRLIYYSQIVNDFQKGDIAEGYSVSREKKESFPLTVTSAQKNPTAFYLCASRVFEGTAFFGQGTRLTVV.

This clone was recorded a few times. The CDR3 nucleotides read TGCAGCGCCAGAGGGGGGTTAGCGGGAGTGACGATGGACGTAAATACGCAGTATTTT. Protein product: CSARGGLAGVTMDVNTQYF. This chain links TRBV29-1 with TRBJ2-3; TRBD2 matches at 9 bases. This CDR3 has 19 amino acids. Looked up from germline, CDR1 is SQVTM and CDR2 is ANQGSEA. Trimming removed 7 bases from V and 7 bases from J; junction bases left unmatched: 27.

This clone occurred a few times. The rearrangement uses TRBV19 and TRBJ2-6; D unresolved. The germline V gene has CDR1 LNHDA and CDR2 SQIVND (reference sequence). The CDR3 spans 16 residues. Trimming took off 5 bases at V and 0 bases at J, with 11 bases between the two ends. DNA for the CDR3: TGTGCCAGTAGTGCGGCGCGGAGCTCTGGGGCCAACGTCCTGACTTTC. Translated, it gives CASSAARSSGANVLTF.

This clone was detected only a few times. The chain couples TRBV30 to TRBJ2-3; 8 bases match TRBD2. J lost 5 bases, V lost 3 bases, and 7 bases had no gene match. Per the germline V gene, CDR1 is GTSNPN and CDR2 is SVGIG (reference sequence). The length of the CDR3 is 14 residues. The CDR3 DNA is TGTGCCTGGAGACTAGGGACTAGTGTAGATACGCAGTATTTT. Its translation: CAWRLGTSVDTQYF.

The V call is TRBV19, the J call TRBJ1-1; the D gene is possibly TRBD1 (6 bases). CDR3 length: 14 residues. Germline lookup yields CDR1 LNHDA and CDR2 SQIVND (reference sequence). Trimming took 7 bases from V and 1 from J, leaving 13 bases between them. DNA for the CDR3: TGTGCCAGTAAAGAGGGACACCCGAACACTGAAGCTTTCTTT. Translating it yields CASKEGHPNTEAFF. The full variable domain, with the rest looked up from reference TRBV19 and TRBJ1-1, is DGGITQSPKYLFRKEGQNVTLSCEQNLNHDAMYWYRQDPGQGLRLIYYSQIVNDFQKGDIAEGYSVSREKKESFPLTVTSAQKNPTAFYLCASKEGHPNTEAFFGQGTRLTVV.

The V call is TRBV2, the J call TRBJ1-1; no reliable D call. The length of the CDR3 is 11 residues. Trimming cost V 8 bases and J 5 bases, with 9 bases left between them. Germline V gives CDR1 SNHLY, CDR2 FYNNEI. Here the CDR3 reads CASGRRTEAFF. CDR3 DNA: TGTGCCAGCGGACGGAGGACTGAAGCTTTCTTT.

The CDR3 DNA reads TGTGCCAGCAGCCAAGATCTAGACTCCTACGAGCAGTACTTC. It codes for CASSQDLDSYEQYF. The V and J genes are TRBV4-2 and TRBJ2-5, with no clear D. The DNA end is more similar to TRBJ2-7, so the J call may be wrong. CDR3 length equals 14 residues. Germline lookup yields CDR1 LGHNA and CDR2 YNFKEQ.

This clone was counted a few times. The chain is built from TRBV7-9 and TRBJ2-2; 9 nucleotides agree with TRBD2. V lost 5 bases and J lost 3; bases outside the gene matches: 7. The CDR3 runs 16 residues. Germline V gene lookup returns CDR1 SEHNR and CDR2 FQNEAQ (reference sequence). In DNA form, the CDR3 reads TGTGCCAGCAGCCGGGGGACTAGCCGGGACACCGGGGAGCTGTTTTTT. Encoded protein: CASSRGTSRDTGELFF.

This chain links TRBV10-3 with TRBJ2-1; 10 positions agree with TRBD1. Germline V gives CDR1 ENHRY, CDR2 SYGVKD. The CDR3 contains 15 residues. The V segment lost 7 bases and the J segment 7 bases; nucleotides outside the gene matches: 10. The CDR3 sequence is CAITPGQGRLNEQFF. The DNA of the CDR3 is TGTGCCATCACCCCGGGACAGGGGAGGCTGAATGAGCAGTTCTTC.

The chain combines TRBV14 with TRBJ2-1; TRBD2 aligns across 10 bases. Germline V lookup: CDR1 SGHDN, CDR2 FVKESK. The CDR3 contains 21 residues. V lost 1 base, J lost 4 bases, and 19 bases stayed unmatched. In nucleotides, the CDR3 is TGTGCCAGCAGCCAAGGGGGCGGACTAGCGGTACGAAGTGGGGGGTACAATGAGCAGTTCTTC. Translating gives CASSQGGGLAVRSGGYNEQFF.